The rows below give T cell receptor beta chains drawn from one sample of a study of CD8 T cells in ankylosing spondylitis. In TCRdb, the 5' RACE reads were re-called with MiXCR into one record per CDR3 protein. Counted here are about 150,000 distinct CDR3 sequences, about 7% occurring once; the ten biggest clones make up 9.5% to 15%. Material for sequencing was blood, either unsorted or a sorted T cell fraction (not recorded which). All receptors come from a female donor with ankylosing spondylitis or in good health (not recorded which). The CDR3 runs from the conserved cysteine through the conserved F or W. The order of the fields is clone size, V gene, J gene, D gene, CDR3 protein, CDR3 DNA. D genes are given only for firm matches. Size is stated for part of the rows, as once, few or many counts, or as a class when the clone is expanded.

many	TRBV11-2	TRBJ2-7	.	CASSSLRDRSYEQYF	TGTGCCAGCAGCTCGTTGAGAGACAGAAGTTACGAGCAGTACTTC
many	TRBV20-1	TRBJ2-3	.	CSANPRSAPDTQYF	TGCAGTGCTAACCCTAGGTCAGCCCCAGATACGCAGTATTTT
.	TRBV7-9	TRBJ1-2	.	CASSTSGSDGYTF	TGTGCCAGCAGCACATCAGGGAGCGATGGCTACACCTTC
many	TRBV5-1	TRBJ1-3	.	CASSFARGGTAGNTIYF	TGCGCCAGCAGCTTCGCCCGAGGGGGGACGGCTGGAAACACCATATATTTT
many	TRBV19	TRBJ2-3	.	CASSIDSNRLSTDTQYF	TGTGCCAGTAGTATAGATTCAAACAGGCTTAGCACAGATACGCAGTATTTT
many	TRBV12-3/TRBV12-4	TRBJ2-4	TRBD2	CASSKAGLIAKNIQYF	TGTGCCAGCAGTAAAGCGGGACTCATAGCCAAAAACATTCAGTACTTC
many	TRBV7-2	TRBJ1-2	.	CASSVQANYGYTF	TGTGCCAGCAGCGTACAGGCTAACTATGGCTACACCTTC
many	TRBV5-1	TRBJ2-2	TRBD1	CASTRQGAPGELFF	TGCGCCAGCACGCGACAGGGGGCTCCCGGGGAGCTGTTTTTT
many	TRBV7-3	TRBJ1-6	TRBD1	CASSSGTDNSPLHF	TGCGCCAGCAGCTCCGGGACAGATAATTCACCCCTCCACTTT
many	TRBV12-3/TRBV12-4	TRBJ2-7	.	CASRGGSYEQYF	TGTGCCAGCAGGGGAGGCTCCTACGAGCAGTACTTC
.	TRBV11-2	TRBJ2-2	.	CASSLVQGFNTGELFF	TGTGCCAGCAGCTTAGTACAGGGCTTTAACACCGGGGAGCTGTTTTTT
many	TRBV24-1	TRBJ2-5	.	CATSDLDRFGPLRGTQYF	TGTGCCACCAGTGATCTTGACAGGTTCGGGCCCCTAAGGGGGACCCAGTACTTC
many	TRBV27	TRBJ2-5	.	CASSSLGQETQYF	TGTGCCAGCAGTAGCTTGGGGCAAGAGACCCAGTACTTC
.	TRBV11-1	TRBJ1-5	TRBD1	CASSLIFRDRGLGQPQHF	TGTGCCAGCAGCTTAATATTCAGGGACAGGGGGCTGGGTCAGCCCCAGCATTTT
.	TRBV7-2	TRBJ1-1	.	CASSLTGTDYTEAFF	TGTGCCAGCAGCCTGACCGGGACGGACTACACTGAAGCTTTCTTT
few	TRBV27	TRBJ2-3	TRBD1	CASRTHDRGRVRSQYF	TGTGCCAGCAGAACACACGACAGGGGGCGCGTCCGTAGTCAGTATTTT
few	TRBV7-2	TRBJ1-2	TRBD1	CASSLGTGGVQAGYTF	TGTGCCAGCAGCTTAGGTACAGGGGGCGTACAGGCTGGCTACACCTTC
many	TRBV5-6	TRBJ2-2	TRBD1	CASSPTGVNTGELFF	TGTGCCAGCAGCCCGACAGGGGTTAACACCGGGGAGCTGTTTTTT